Given below is one T cell receptor beta chain in context. What it recognizes is unknown. This sample stems from a study of T cell repertoires in cytomegalovirus infection. Study information: CMV epitopes that were recently identified and HLA-C-restricted were used alongside well-studied HLA-B-restricted ones. The public TCR beta signatures pointed to both CMV infection and matching HLA type. General study results and limits: Ex vivo, HLA-C-restricted CMV-specific TCR beta clonotypes prevailed over the rest of the response. Identification of carriers of CMV plus the relevant HLA was achieved through cumulative public TCR beta family frequency.

The CDR3 extends over 15 amino acids. The germline gives CDR1 MNHEY, CDR2 SMNVEV (reference sequence). The V segment lost 2 bases and the J segment 1 base; nucleotides outside the gene matches: 2. MiXCR, applied by TCRdb to the reads, yields one record per CDR3 protein. The sample includes roughly 69,000 distinct CDR3 sequences, 20% to 25% of them seen just once. The chain carries TRBV27 and TRBJ1-2; TRBD1 matches at 9 bases. Sequencing was performed on CD8+ T cells from cultured PBMCs, taken from culture after CMV antigen stimulation. The receptor was derived from a human donor in good health (CMV status not recorded). Some clones in this sample may be carry-over from other donors' samples. CDR3 nucleotides: TGTGCCAGCAGTTTAGGGGGACAGGGTAACTATGGCTACACCTTC. This sequence encodes CASSLGGQGNYGYTF.